This TCR beta chain was captured in a study of cytomegalovirus exposure and HLA in healthy donors. Remarks on this clone: Its antigen remains unidentified.

Germline V lookup: CDR1 SGHTA, CDR2 FQGNSA. With 5 bases clipped from V and 6 bases from J, the junction kept 13 bases outside the gene matches. This CDR3 has 15 residues. Vbeta (60) and Jbeta (13) primers were used in the PCR. Generated by immunoSEQ multiplex PCR, the TCRdb table keeps only in-frame clones and is missing some. The sample lists around 180,000 clones; around 80% were seen once. Findings of the study overall: For most TCR beta V segments, an earlier analysis put the productive rate at about 90% or about 30% of the time. Because they were indistinguishable, some V segments, including TRBV6-2 and TRBV6-3, were excluded. It was around 160 TCR beta chains that were listed as cytomegalovirus-associated. The authors later found most CMV-associated TCR beta chains appeared HLA-restricted.

The sequence derives from a male donor in good health and CMV-seronegative. The V gene is TRBV7-2, the J gene TRBJ2-7, with 7 bases aligning to TRBD1. The sequencing sample was made of PBMCs. CDR3 loop: CASSPMTGSVSEQYF. Written as DNA, the CDR3 is TGTGCCAGCAGCCCAATGACAGGGAGTGTCTCCGAGCAGTACTTC.